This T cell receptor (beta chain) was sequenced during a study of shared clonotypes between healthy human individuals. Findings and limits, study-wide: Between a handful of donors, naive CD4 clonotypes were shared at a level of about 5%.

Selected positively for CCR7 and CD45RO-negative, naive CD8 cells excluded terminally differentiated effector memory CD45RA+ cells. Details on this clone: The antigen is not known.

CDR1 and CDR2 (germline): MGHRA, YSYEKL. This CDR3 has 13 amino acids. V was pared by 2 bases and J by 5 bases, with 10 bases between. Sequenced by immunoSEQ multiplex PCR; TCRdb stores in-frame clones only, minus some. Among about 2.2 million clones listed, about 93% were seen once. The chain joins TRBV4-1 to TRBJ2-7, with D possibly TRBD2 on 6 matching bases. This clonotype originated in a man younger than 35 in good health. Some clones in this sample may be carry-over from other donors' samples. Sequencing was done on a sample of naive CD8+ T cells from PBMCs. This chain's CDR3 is CASSQQTSNEQYF. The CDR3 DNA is TGCGCCAGCAGCCAACAGACTAGTAACGAGCAGTACTTC.